The 20 T cell receptor beta chains below come from one sample, sequenced in a study of blood T cell repertoires in COVID-19. The table came from immunoSEQ multiplex PCR; TCRdb's copy has only in-frame clones and leaves some out. The table has about 210,000 clones, about 80% seen once. Sequencing used peripheral blood. The source is a woman of 80 years or more with COVID-19, enrolled during active disease.

The V and J genes are TRBV29-1 and TRBJ2-2, with TRBD2 matching 13 bases. With V trimmed by 7 bases and J by 8 bases, 7 bases remained unmatched. The germline gives CDR1 SQVTM, CDR2 ANQGSEA. The CDR3 runs to 14 residues. Here the CDR3 DNA reads TGCAGCGCCCGACGGACTAGCGGGAGTGGGGAGCTGTTTTTT. Protein: CSARRTSGSGELFF.

The V and J genes are TRBV19 and TRBJ2-2; weak D call: TRBD2 (5 bases). The V and J ends lost 4 bases and 7 bases respectively, with 13 bases between them. Germline lookup yields CDR1 LNHDA and CDR2 SQIVND (reference sequence). There are 14 residues in the CDR3. The CDR3 sequence: CASSRWISGGELFF. The CDR3 DNA follows: TGTGCCAGTAGTAGGTGGATCAGCGGCGGGGAGCTGTTTTTT.

A single count supports this clone. The chain employs TRBV5-1 and TRBJ2-6; D might be TRBD1 (5 bases). V dropped 4 bases and J dropped 0 bases, with 5 bases sitting between them. Germline V gives CDR1 SGHRS, CDR2 YFSETQ. The CDR3 runs to 14 residues. The CDR3 sequence: CASSDSSGANVLTF. In DNA form, the CDR3 reads TGCGCCAGCAGCGACAGCTCTGGGGCCAACGTCCTGACTTTC.

A single count supports this clone. The rearrangement links TRBV29-1 to TRBJ2-3; no firm D call. V was clipped by 7 bases and J by 3 bases, with 14 bases between them. This CDR3 has 13 residues. CDR1 SQVTM and CDR2 ANQGSEA come from the germline V gene. This chain's CDR3 is CSALRFTTDTQYF. CDR3 coding DNA: TGCAGCGCCCTACGGTTCACGACAGATACGCAGTATTTT.

The CDR3 here is CASSAGDSWTGTETQYF. The CDR3 region has the DNA TGTGCCAGCAGCGCGGGGGATTCCTGGACAGGGACGGAGACCCAGTACTTC. V gene TRBV9 combines with J gene TRBJ2-5; 8 nucleotides agree with TRBD1. CDR1 and CDR2 from the germline V gene are SGDLS and YYNGEE. The CDR3 totals 17 residues. With V trimmed by 3 bases and J by 5 bases, 15 bases remained unmatched.

This chain connects TRBV9 to TRBJ1-6, with 8 bases lining up with TRBD1. The CDR3 is 14 amino acids. Germline V CDR1 and CDR2: SGDLS, YYNGEE. Trimming cost V 3 bases and J 7 bases; bases outside gene matches: 3. Here the CDR3 reads CASSEQGDNSPLHF. The CDR3 coding sequence is TGTGCCAGCAGCGAACAGGGGGACAATTCACCCCTCCACTTT.

The V and J genes are TRBV7-3 and TRBJ2-2, with 7 bases lining up with TRBD2. Unmatched junction bases numbered 4, after V lost 4 bases and J lost 8 bases. The CDR3 is 13 amino acids. Germline V lookup: CDR1 SGHTA, CDR2 FQGTGA. The CDR3 reads CASSSREAGELFF. DNA of the CDR3: TGTGCCAGCAGCTCCCGGGAGGCGGGGGAGCTGTTTTTT.

The chain carries TRBV18 and TRBJ1-4; D is ambiguous. Germline assignment: CDR1 KGHSH and CDR2 LQKENI. The CDR3 loop spans 15 amino acids. Trimming pared 2 bases from V and 0 bases from J, leaving 7 bases between. CDR3 residues: CASSPMAATNEKLFF. The CDR3 coding sequence is TGTGCCAGCTCACCAATGGCCGCAACTAATGAAAAACTGTTTTTT.

The genes are TRBV18 and TRBJ1-5, with D possibly matching TRBD1 (6 bases). The CDR3 runs to 15 residues. V was cut by 3 bases and J by 4 bases, with 13 bases left in between. CDR1 and CDR2 from the germline V gene are KGHSH and LQKENI. CDR3 bases: TGTGCCAGCTCACCGGATGGACAGTCAAATCAGCCCCAGCATTTT. It encodes CASSPDGQSNQPQHF.

CDR3 DNA: TGTGCCAGCAGCCATTCTCCGGGGATCCGGGAATACGAGCAGTACTTC. Protein product: CASSHSPGIREYEQYF. The rearrangement joins TRBV7-9 to TRBJ2-7, with D perhaps matching TRBD2 (5 bases). Between the trimmed V and J ends, which lost 5 bases and 4 bases, there was a span of 21 bases. The CDR3 spans 16 residues. From germline, CDR1 is SEHNR and CDR2 FQNEAQ (reference sequence). Together with reference TRBV7-9 and TRBJ2-7, the CDR3 gives the full variable domain: DTGVSQNPRHKITKRGQNVTFRCDPISEHNRLYWYRQTLGQGPEFLTYFQNEAQLEKSRLLSDRFSAERPKGSFSTLEIQRTEQGDSAMYLCASSHSPGIREYEQYFGPGTRLTVT.

This clone was counted many times. The V gene is TRBV19, the J gene TRBJ2-5, with D possibly matching TRBD1 (6 bases). In germline, CDR1 is LNHDA, CDR2 SQIVND (reference sequence). This CDR3 region has 14 residues. Between the trimmed V and J ends, which lost 6 bases and 4 bases, there was a span of 15 bases. The CDR3 DNA is TGTGCCAGTAGAACCAGGGGCGTTTCAGAGACCCAGTACTTC. This codes for CASRTRGVSETQYF. Based on the CDR3 plus reference TRBV19 and TRBJ2-5, the full variable domain is DGGITQSPKYLFRKEGQNVTLSCEQNLNHDAMYWYRQDPGQGLRLIYYSQIVNDFQKGDIAEGYSVSREKKESFPLTVTSAQKNPTAFYLCASRTRGVSETQYFGPGTRLLVL.

The rearrangement links TRBV6-1 to TRBJ1-5; unclear D gene. V was pared by 2 bases and J by 1 base, with 12 bases between. This CDR3 comprises 16 residues. Germline V gives CDR1 MNHNS, CDR2 SASEGT. This CDR3 is CASSERGMASNQPQHF. CDR3 nucleotides: TGTGCCAGCAGTGAACGAGGGATGGCCAGCAATCAGCCCCAGCATTTT.

This clone was counted only a few times. The J gene is TRBJ2-2, the V gene TRBV18, with 10 bases fitting TRBD2. From germline, CDR1 is KGHSH and CDR2 LQKENI. The ends lost 0 bases at V and 0 bases at J; junction bases unmatched: 1. The CDR3 sequence is 17 residues long. In DNA, the CDR3 is TGTGCCAGCTCACCACCTAGCGGGGGGCCGAACACCGGGGAGCTGTTTTTT. Translated, it gives CASSPPSGGPNTGELFF.

The chain joins TRBV28 to TRBJ2-7; a weak D match, TRBD2 (5 bases). This CDR3 region has 13 residues. The germline gives CDR1 MDHEN, CDR2 SYDVKM. V shed 3 bases and J shed 5 bases, with 11 bases lying between them. The CDR3 coding sequence is TGTGCCAGCAGTTTTCTCGGGGTCCACGAGCAGTACTTC. It translates to CASSFLGVHEQYF.

The chain joins TRBV3-1 (or the pseudogene TRBV3-2) to TRBJ2-1, with a possible D match to TRBD1 (6 bases). The CDR3 is 14 amino acids. CDR1 and CDR2 (germline): LGHDT, YNNKEL (reference sequence). Trimming took 3 bases from V and 9 from J, leaving 15 bases between them. The CDR3 DNA follows: TGTGCCAGCAGCCACGCTCCCAGGGGTAGTGAGCAGTTCTTC. Its protein product is CASSHAPRGSEQFF.

The chain links TRBV5-4 to TRBJ2-1; 8 nucleotides line up with TRBD1. The CDR3 covers 13 residues. Trimming cost V 5 bases and J 6 bases; bases outside gene matches: 4. CDR1 and CDR2 from the germline V gene are SGHNT and YYREEE (reference sequence). The CDR3 DNA reads TGTGCCAGCAGGGCAACAGGGGGCAATGAGCAGTTCTTC. This codes for CASRATGGNEQFF.

This rearrangement joins TRBV11-1 to TRBJ1-2; D not certain. Germline values: CDR1 SGHAT, CDR2 FQDESV (reference sequence). The CDR3 has 14 amino acids. The V end lost 2 bases, the J end lost 5 bases, and 12 bases lay between the germline ends. The CDR3 DNA sequence: TGTGCCAGCAGCTTAACTCAGGAATTTTATGGCTACACCTTC. It yields the protein CASSLTQEFYGYTF.

The chain joins TRBV28 to TRBJ2-7, with 7 bases aligning to TRBD1. The CDR3 has 15 residues. V lost 5 bases to trimming and J lost 0 bases; unmatched junction nucleotides: 7. Germline CDR1 is MDHEN and CDR2 is SYDVKM. The CDR3 DNA follows: TGTGCCAGCAGTCGGAACAGGGGAATCTCCTACGAGCAGTACTTC. This translates into CASSRNRGISYEQYF.

The chain carries TRBV9 and TRBJ2-2, with a tentative D call TRBD1 (7 bases). The V gene lost 2 bases and the J gene lost 7 bases, with 12 bases spanning the gap. There are 14 residues in the CDR3. The germline V gene encodes CDR1 SGDLS and CDR2 YYNGEE. The CDR3 bases are TGTGCCAGCAGCGTGACAGGGCGGGGCGGGGAGCTGTTTTTT. This codes for CASSVTGRGGELFF.

V gene TRBV12-5 combines with J gene TRBJ1-2, with TRBD1 matching over 8 bases. The CDR3 consists of 14 residues. In germline, CDR1 is LGHNT, CDR2 FRNRAP. Germline trimming cut 2 bases from V and 5 bases from J; bases unmatched to any gene: 4. This CDR3 is CASGLMGQVYGYTF. The CDR3 nucleotides are TGTGCTAGTGGTTTGATGGGACAGGTGTATGGCTACACCTTC.